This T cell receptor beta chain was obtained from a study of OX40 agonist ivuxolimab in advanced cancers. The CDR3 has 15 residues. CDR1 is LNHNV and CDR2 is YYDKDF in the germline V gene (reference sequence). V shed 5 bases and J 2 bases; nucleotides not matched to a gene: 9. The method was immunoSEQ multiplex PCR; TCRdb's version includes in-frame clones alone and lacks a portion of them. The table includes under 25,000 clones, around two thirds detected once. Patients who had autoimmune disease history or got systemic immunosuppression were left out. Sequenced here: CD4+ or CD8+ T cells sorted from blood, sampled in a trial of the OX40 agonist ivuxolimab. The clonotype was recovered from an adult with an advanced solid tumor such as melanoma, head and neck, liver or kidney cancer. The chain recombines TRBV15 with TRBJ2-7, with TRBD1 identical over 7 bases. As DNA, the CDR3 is TGTGCCACCAGCGATAGGAGACAGGGAACCTACGAGCAGTACTTC. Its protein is CATSDRRQGTYEQYF.